This paragraph reports one T cell receptor (beta chain). These data are taken from a study of blood T cell repertoires in COVID-19. Study details: COVID-19 samples, acute and convalescent, were from the United States, Italy and Spain. The cDNA or gDNA used as material had been derived from T cells, B-cell-depleted T cells, or PBMCs.

The germline V gene encodes CDR1 LNHDA and CDR2 SQIVND (reference sequence). The CDR3 has 14 residues. Losses at the gene ends were 6 bases for V and 2 bases for J; bases not matched to a gene: 6. Original methodology: The assay estimated nucleated cells by amplifying reference gene primers. TCRdb keeps only in-frame clones here, not all; method: immunoSEQ multiplex PCR. Clone size and V and J calls were adopted from that table, with D and trimming inferred from the DNA. The sample contains nearly 90,000 clones, less than 80% of which appear only once. The material sequenced was peripheral blood. The rearrangement links TRBV19 to TRBJ1-1; TRBD1 matches at 7 bases. The clonotype was recovered from a woman aged 80 or older with acute or convalescent COVID-19. The CDR3 DNA reads TGTGCCAGTAGAACGTCAGGGGGAAACACTGAAGCTTTCTTT. Translation: CASRTSGGNTEAFF.